These 19 T cell receptor beta chains were sequenced from one sample in a study of a mutant IDH1 vaccine in newly diagnosed glioma. The time point here: week 47, end of study. In every dose of vaccine, 300 ug of mutant IDH1 20-mer peptide was given alongside topical imiquimod. Antigen specificity for these receptors is unknown. Generated by immunoSEQ multiplex PCR, the TCRdb table keeps only in-frame clones and is missing some. The profile covers about 84,000 clones, with approximately 78% appearing a single time and about 5.7% taken by the ten largest. The starting material was PBMCs, obtained from a glioma patient whose treatment included an IDH1 peptide vaccine. The receptors derive from a man aged 35 to 55 with glioma.

J is TRBJ2-5 and V is TRBV5-5; the match to TRBD1 covers 10 bases. CDR3 length: 16 amino acids. Trimming took 4 bases from V and 5 from J; bases not matched to a gene: 11. Germline V gene lookup returns CDR1 SGHKS and CDR2 YYEKEE (reference sequence). The CDR3 spells CASSLTSGQGIETQYF. The CDR3 DNA reads TGTGCCAGCAGCCTAACCTCGGGACAGGGGATCGAGACCCAGTACTTC.

The V call is TRBV7-2, the J call TRBJ2-3; the match to TRBD2 covers 7 bases. The V segment lost 1 base and the J segment 6 bases; nucleotides outside the gene matches: 7. The CDR3 runs to 15 residues. Germline CDR1 and CDR2: SGHTA and FQGNSA. CDR3 protein: CASSLGGRADDTQYF. The CDR3 DNA is TGTGCCAGCAGCTTAGGTGGGAGGGCCGATGATACGCAGTATTTT.

This clone was counted a few times. This chain links TRBV11-2 with TRBJ2-7, with 7 bases aligning to TRBD1. The CDR3 totals 17 residues. CDR1 SGHAT and CDR2 FQNNGV come from the germline V gene. The J segment lost 7 bases and the V segment lost 4 bases, leaving 19 bases of the junction unmatched. The CDR3 spells CASSSWPLRGGTWEQYF. The DNA for the CDR3 is TGTGCCAGCAGCTCATGGCCCTTAAGAGGGGGCACTTGGGAGCAGTACTTC.

This clone has more than one count but fewer than ten. The CDR3 DNA sequence: TGTGCCAGCAGTTACGAACAGGGGGGTTACACTGAAGCTTTCTTT. It is translated as CASSYEQGGYTEAFF. J is TRBJ1-1 and V is TRBV6-5, with 8 nucleotides matching TRBD1. J gave up 3 bases and V 2 bases, and 5 bases lay outside the gene matches. The CDR3 is 15 amino acids. Germline CDR1 reads MNHEY; CDR2 reads SVGAGI.

J is TRBJ2-1 and V is TRBV6-1; 9 positions match TRBD2. The CDR3 runs 16 residues. Germline CDR1 is MNHNS and CDR2 is SASEGT. Trimming cost V 4 bases and J 7 bases; bases outside gene matches: 11. In DNA, the CDR3 is TGTGCCAGCAGTGGTTCATGGCGGGGGGGCCGGAATGAGCAGTTCTTC. It is translated as CASSGSWRGGRNEQFF.

The chain recombines TRBV28 with TRBJ1-3; D call uncertain. The length of the CDR3 is 14 residues. CDR1 is MDHEN and CDR2 is SYDVKM in the germline V gene. The V and J ends lost 3 bases and 2 bases respectively, with 8 bases between them. CDR3 sequence (DNA): TGTGCCAGCAGTTTCGGCGGGGCTGGAAACACCATATATTTT. As protein: CASSFGGAGNTIYF.

This chain joins TRBV5-1 and TRBJ2-1; D call uncertain. Germline V lookup: CDR1 SGHRS, CDR2 YFSETQ. Trimming took off 5 bases at V and 9 bases at J, with 12 bases between the two ends. The CDR3 is 12 amino acids. CDR3 nucleotide sequence: TGCGCCAGCAGGCTCCTTACGGGTGAGCAGTTCTTC. Translated, it gives CASRLLTGEQFF.

V is TRBV12-5 and J is TRBJ1-5; D is undetermined. CDR3 size: 13 residues. Germline V gene sequence: CDR1 LGHNT, CDR2 FRNRAP. V was pared by 2 bases and J by 4 bases, with 6 bases between. CDR3: CASGLTENQPQHF. In nucleotides, the CDR3 is TGTGCTAGTGGTTTGACAGAGAATCAGCCCCAGCATTTT.

The rearrangement uses TRBV30 and TRBJ2-7; 7 bases agree with TRBD2. Germline V gene data show CDR1 as GTSNPN and CDR2 as SVGIG (reference sequence). The CDR3 runs 16 residues. Trimming took 3 bases from V and 2 from J; bases not matched to a gene: 13. The CDR3 DNA sequence: TGTGCCTGGAGGGGGCGTTCCAGCGGGGTCCCCTACGAGCAGTACTTC. This translates into CAWRGRSSGVPYEQYF.

The gene calls are TRBV4-3 and TRBJ1-3; 7 bases match TRBD1. This CDR3 has 15 residues. Per the germline V gene, CDR1 is LGHNA and CDR2 is YSLEER. Germline trimming cut 4 bases from V and 4 bases from J; bases unmatched to any gene: 7. CDR3 nucleotide sequence: TGCGCCAGCAGCCGAACCACAGGGGACGGAAACACCATATATTTT. It specifies CASSRTTGDGNTIYF.

The V call is TRBV9, the J call TRBJ1-3, with D perhaps matching TRBD1 (6 bases). CDR1 SGDLS and CDR2 YYNGEE come from the germline V gene. The CDR3 has 14 amino acids. V lost 4 bases and J lost 8, with 16 bases in between. CDR3 coding DNA: TGTGCCAGCAGCCCGGGACACGCAGGGGACACCATATATTTT. Translating gives CASSPGHAGDTIYF.

The rearrangement uses TRBV7-9 and TRBJ2-7, with a tentative D call TRBD2 (5 bases). CDR1 SEHNR and CDR2 FQNEAQ come from the germline V gene (reference sequence). V gave up 4 bases and J gave up 0 bases, with 10 bases separating them. The CDR3 loop spans 14 amino acids. This CDR3 is CASSSEGTSYEQYF. The CDR3 bases are TGTGCCAGCAGCTCCGAGGGCACCTCCTACGAGCAGTACTTC. The whole variable domain, remainder taken from reference TRBV7-9 and TRBJ2-7, is DTGVSQNPRHKITKRGQNVTFRCDPISEHNRLYWYRQTLGQGPEFLTYFQNEAQLEKSRLLSDRFSAERPKGSFSTLEIQRTEQGDSAMYLCASSSEGTSYEQYFGPGTRLTVT.

The rearrangement uses TRBV19 and TRBJ1-5; tentatively, D is TRBD1 (6 bases). The CDR3 is made up of 17 amino acids. Germline V CDR1 and CDR2: LNHDA, SQIVND (reference sequence). Trimming took off 1 base at V and 3 bases at J, with 16 bases between the two ends. CDR3 DNA sequence: TGTGCCAGTAGTATAGTTCAGGGGAAGTGGGTCAATCAGCCCCAGCATTTT. Translated, it gives CASSIVQGKWVNQPQHF.

This rearrangement joins TRBV6-1 to TRBJ1-5, with no clear D. The V gene lost 5 bases and the J gene lost 12 bases, with 14 bases spanning the gap. The CDR3 extends over 12 amino acids. Per germline, CDR1 MNHNS and CDR2 SASEGT. CDR3 bases: TGTGCCAGCAGTTTCCTCCACAGAAACCAGCATTTT. Translated, it gives CASSFLHRNQHF.

The DNA for the CDR3 is TGCAGCGTGGATCACAGGGGAAGTCCGAATGGCTACACCTTC. This sequence encodes CSVDHRGSPNGYTF. The V and J genes are TRBV29-1 and TRBJ1-2, with 7 nucleotides matching TRBD1. V lost 6 bases to trimming and J lost 6 bases; unmatched junction nucleotides: 13. This CDR3 comprises 14 residues. CDR1 and CDR2 from the germline V gene are SQVTM and ANQGSEA.

The count of this clone is one. The chain uses TRBV7-6 and TRBJ2-3, with 7 positions matching TRBD1. The CDR3 contains 15 residues. Germline lookup yields CDR1 SGHVS and CDR2 FNYEAQ. Germline trimming cut 5 bases from V and 1 base from J; bases unmatched to any gene: 6. The CDR3 nucleotides read TGTGCCAGCAGCCGACAGGGAGAGGGCACAGATACGCAGTATTTT. Protein sequence: CASSRQGEGTDTQYF.

This clone was seen more than once but under ten times. The gene calls are TRBV7-2 and TRBJ1-1; D is unclear. The CDR3 totals 13 residues. Germline assignment: CDR1 SGHTA and CDR2 FQGNSA. V was trimmed by 3 bases and J by 3 bases, leaving 8 bases between them. CDR3 loop: CASSFFLDTEAFF. The CDR3 region has the DNA TGTGCCAGCAGCTTTTTCCTTGACACTGAAGCTTTCTTT.

This clone showed up many times. This chain joins TRBV2 and TRBJ1-1, with a tentative D call TRBD1 (5 bases). Germline V gene sequence: CDR1 SNHLY, CDR2 FYNNEI. V shed 1 base and J shed 5 bases, with 11 bases lying between them. CDR3 length: 14 residues. CDR3 region: CASSEGTRVTEAFF. The CDR3 nucleotides read TGTGCCAGCAGTGAAGGTACCAGGGTAACTGAAGCTTTCTTT.

V gene TRBV19 combines with J gene TRBJ2-2; no reliable D call. This CDR3 has 15 residues. The V end lost 5 bases, the J end lost 3 bases, and 13 bases lay between the germline ends. Germline-derived CDR1 and CDR2 are LNHDA and SQIVND (reference sequence). CDR3 residues: CASSSGERDTGELFF. The CDR3 DNA reads as TGTGCCAGTAGTTCCGGTGAAAGGGACACCGGGGAGCTGTTTTTT.